The clone carrying this T cell receptor beta chain was observed many times. For the second PCR, which ran for 7 to 11 cycles, a sample-barcoded 5' primer and a J-beta primer mix were used. Carrying 12 random nucleotides, a template-switch adaptor labeled each individual cDNA molecule. TCRdb itself ran the 5' RACE reads through MiXCR, one entry per CDR3 protein. The data show over 500,000 distinct CDR3 sequences, 25% to 35% seen once. The CDR3 spans 16 residues. V shed 6 bases and J 0 bases; nucleotides not matched to a gene: 12. Looked up from germline, CDR1 is DFQATT and CDR2 is SNEGSKA (reference sequence). These data are taken from a study of blood T cells in healthy people across ages. The same sample was also studied in work on T cells of mothers and their children. This second study says: A few healthy Caucasian mothers gave samples, and so did their six children. Related mother-child pairs showed slightly, non-significantly higher overlap than unrelated pairs.

Sequenced input: blood. The receptor's source is a boy younger than 10 in good health. The chain has TRBV20-1 and TRBJ2-5; 8 nucleotides match TRBD2. Here the CDR3 reads CSAGGAGGSYQETQYF. Here the CDR3 DNA reads TGCAGTGCGGGCGGCGCGGGGGGTTCTTACCAAGAGACCCAGTACTTC.